These 21 T cell receptor beta chains came from one sample sequenced in a study of post-analysis software for immune sequencing data. These receptors' antigens are unknown. Study-wide results and caveats: Comparison of patients with controls showed five TRBV segments more frequent in patients, TRBV5-6, TRBV5-1 and TRBV20-1 among them.

Built from TCR beta cDNA, the libraries had unique molecular identifiers in them. TCRdb reprocessed the PCR reads with MiXCR, giving one entry per CDR3 protein. Of roughly 800,000 distinct CDR3 sequences listed, around 53% are singletons. Sequenced: blood. The source of these receptors is a girl aged 10 to 17 with multiple sclerosis.

The J gene is TRBJ2-1, the V gene TRBV20-1; D is perhaps TRBD1 or TRBD2 (5 bases each). The V and J ends lost 4 bases and 7 bases respectively, with 20 bases between them. Per the germline V gene, CDR1 is DFQATT and CDR2 is SNEGSKA (reference sequence). CDR3 size: 15 residues. The CDR3 loop is CSAMVLAPRGNEQFF. The DNA for the CDR3 is TGCAGTGCTATGGTCCTAGCTCCAAGGGGTAATGAGCAGTTCTTC.

The table lists this clonotype with a few counts. This sequence joins TRBV20-1 and TRBJ2-7; TRBD1 aligns across 7 bases. Losses at the gene ends were 3 bases for V and 3 bases for J; bases not matched to a gene: 8. CDR1 DFQATT and CDR2 SNEGSKA come from the germline V gene (reference sequence). The CDR3 consists of 14 residues. CDR3 sequence: CSASRTGNRYEQYF. Written as DNA, the CDR3 is TGCAGTGCTAGTAGGACAGGCAACCGCTACGAGCAGTACTTC.

This clonotype turned up a few times. The gene calls are TRBV5-6 and TRBJ2-7; 9 bases fit TRBD1. CDR1 SGHDT and CDR2 YYEEEE come from the germline V gene. The CDR3 totals 16 residues. The V and J ends lost 4 bases and 1 base, in that order; junction bases with no gene match: 9. The CDR3 DNA reads TGTGCCAGCAGCCGTACCGGGACAGGGAGGTCCTACGAGCAGTACTTC. The encoded protein is CASSRTGTGRSYEQYF.

V usage is TRBV12-5 and J usage is TRBJ2-3, with a weak D call TRBD2 (6 bases). V gave up 4 bases and J gave up 2 bases, with 16 bases separating them. The CDR3 spans 16 residues. Germline V gives CDR1 LGHNT, CDR2 FRNRAP. CDR3 in DNA: TGTGCTAGTGGTTGGACTCTTCGGGGGTACACAGATACGCAGTATTTT. It yields the protein CASGWTLRGYTDTQYF. The full variable domain, with the rest looked up from reference TRBV12-5 and TRBJ2-3, is DARVTQTPRHKVTEMGQEVTMRCQPILGHNTVFWYRQTMMQGLELLAYFRNRAPLDDSGMPKDRFSAEMPDATLATLKIQPSEPRDSAVYFCASGWTLRGYTDTQYFGPGTRLTVL.

This sequence joins TRBV4-1 and TRBJ2-5; 9 positions match TRBD1. J lost 0 bases, V lost 1 base, and 12 bases had no gene match. The V gene's germline CDR1 is MGHRA and CDR2 YSYEKL. The CDR3 covers 19 residues. CDR3 in amino acids: CASSQVGIFGDRDQETQYF. Written as DNA, the CDR3 is TGCGCCAGCAGCCAAGTTGGTATATTTGGGGACAGGGACCAAGAGACCCAGTACTTC.

The genes are TRBV5-1 and TRBJ2-3, with 9 bases matching TRBD1. V shed 4 bases and J 0 bases; nucleotides not matched to a gene: 3. The CDR3 has 15 amino acids. Germline loops: CDR1 SGHRS, CDR2 YFSETQ. This CDR3 is CASSMDRGSTDTQYF. The CDR3 region has the DNA TGCGCCAGCAGCATGGACAGGGGTAGCACAGATACGCAGTATTTT.

V and J are TRBV7-2 and TRBJ1-5; possible D gene TRBD1, 6 bases. The CDR3 runs to 17 residues. V lost 5 bases and J lost 2, with 19 bases in between. Germline CDR1 and CDR2: SGHTA and FQGNSA. The CDR3 reads CASSAGSGGSGNQPQHF. CDR3 sequence (DNA): TGTGCCAGCAGCGCGGGATCGGGGGGCTCGGGCAATCAGCCCCAGCATTTT. The full variable domain, in which reference TRBV7-2 and TRBJ1-5 provide the parts outside the CDR3, is GAGVSQSPSNKVTEKGKDVELRCDPISGHTALYWYRQSLGQGLEFLIYFQGNSAPDKSGLPSDRFSAERTGGSVSTLTIQRTQQEDSAVYLCASSAGSGGSGNQPQHFGDGTRLSIL.

This clonotype came up a few times. The chain links TRBV6-5 to TRBJ1-1; tentatively, D is TRBD1 (5 bases). Germline loops: CDR1 MNHEY, CDR2 SVGAGI. V was clipped by 6 bases and J by 4 bases, with 9 bases between them. The CDR3 runs 12 residues. CDR3 loop: CASREGATEAFF. In DNA form, the CDR3 reads TGTGCCAGCAGAGAAGGGGCCACTGAAGCTTTCTTT.

V usage is TRBV27 and J usage is TRBJ2-1, with 12 bases matching TRBD2. In germline, CDR1 is MNHEY, CDR2 SMNVEV (reference sequence). The CDR3 is 18 amino acids. V shed 6 bases, J shed 2 bases, and the junction held 11 bases outside the gene matches. The CDR3 region is CASRHYALAGGPYNEQFF. CDR3 nucleotides: TGTGCCAGCAGACATTACGCTCTAGCGGGAGGGCCCTACAATGAGCAGTTCTTC.

The chain carries TRBV7-8 and TRBJ2-1, with D possibly called TRBD1 or TRBD2 (5 bases each). CDR3 length equals 16 residues. V lost 1 base and J lost 0, with 10 bases in between. CDR1 and CDR2 from the germline V gene are SGHVS and FQNEAQ. Here the CDR3 DNA reads TGTGCCAGCAGCTTAGTGGGGGTATACTCCTACAATGAGCAGTTCTTC. Protein sequence: CASSLVGVYSYNEQFF. The entire variable domain, with the rest obtained from reference TRBV7-8 and TRBJ2-1, is as follows: GAGVSQSPRYKVAKRGQDVALRCDPISGHVSLFWYQQALGQGPEFLTYFQNEAQLDKSGLPSDRFFAERPEGSVSTLKIQRTQQEDSAVYLCASSLVGVYSYNEQFFGPGTRLTVL.

This clonotype was detected only a few times. The rearrangement links TRBV27 to TRBJ1-4; possibly TRBD1 for D (5 bases). CDR1 is MNHEY, CDR2 SMNVEV, per germline (reference sequence). Trimming left V 7 bases short and J 4 bases short, with 13 bases between. The length of the CDR3 is 14 residues. This CDR3 reads CASTPGGVNEKLFF. In nucleotides, the CDR3 is TGTGCCAGCACCCCCGGGGGGGTTAATGAAAAACTGTTTTTT.

In its sample, this clonotype was seen a few times. This sequence joins TRBV14 and TRBJ2-1; 7 bases line up with TRBD1. The CDR3 spans 12 residues. Trimming cost V 4 bases and J 15 bases; bases outside gene matches: 9. Germline V gives CDR1 SGHDN, CDR2 FVKESK. For the CDR3, the DNA is TGTGCCAGCAGCCCAATCGGGACAGCACTGTTCTTC. As protein: CASSPIGTALFF.

This clonotype was found a few times. The V gene is TRBV7-2, the J gene TRBJ2-3; maybe TRBD1 (6 bases). Germline assignment: CDR1 SGHTA and CDR2 FQGNSA. The CDR3 contains 15 residues. Trimming cost V 6 bases and J 1 base, with 14 bases left between them. CDR3 DNA sequence: TGTGCCAGCAGTTATACAGGGTATGGCACAGATACGCAGTATTTT. It encodes CASSYTGYGTDTQYF.

This clonotype has a handful of counts. The rearrangement uses TRBV18 and TRBJ2-5; 7 nucleotides align to TRBD1. The length of the CDR3 is 14 residues. Germline CDR1 KGHSH, CDR2 LQKENI. Trimming at V came to 2 bases and at J to 5 bases, leaving 5 bases not matched to a gene. Here the CDR3 DNA reads TGTGCCAGCTCACCAAAGACAGGGCGGGAGACCCAGTACTTC. Amino acid sequence: CASSPKTGRETQYF.

In its sample, this clonotype was seen many times. This CDR3 is CSSTGGASSYNEQFF. The CDR3 DNA reads TGCAGCAGTACGGGCGGGGCTAGCTCCTACAATGAGCAGTTCTTC. The chain uses TRBV29-1 and TRBJ2-1; TRBD2 might be the D (6 bases). The germline V gene has CDR1 SQVTM and CDR2 ANQGSEA. V was clipped by 8 bases and J by 0 bases, with 17 bases between them. The CDR3 runs to 15 residues.

This chain connects TRBV2 to TRBJ2-7; 8 bases line up with TRBD1. With V trimmed by 4 bases and J by 2 bases, 13 bases remained unmatched. The CDR3 contains 17 residues. Germline V gives CDR1 SNHLY, CDR2 FYNNEI. The CDR3 nucleotides are TGTGCCAGCAGTGGCCTTGGGACAGGCCTAAACCCCTACGAGCAGTACTTC. Amino acids: CASSGLGTGLNPYEQYF.

V and J are TRBV27 and TRBJ2-7; maybe TRBD2 (6 bases). The germline V gene encodes CDR1 MNHEY and CDR2 SMNVEV (reference sequence). The CDR3 has 13 residues. Trimming took 3 bases from V and 8 from J, leaving 14 bases between them. The CDR3 here is CASSFSGEGKQYF. CDR3 nucleotides: TGTGCCAGCAGTTTTTCGGGAGAGGGTAAGCAGTACTTC.

The gene calls are TRBV29-1 and TRBJ1-2; a possible D gene is TRBD1 (6 bases). V lost 6 bases and J 10 bases, leaving 24 bases between the germline ends. CDR1 is SQVTM and CDR2 is ANQGSEA in the germline V gene. There are 14 residues in the CDR3. The DNA for the CDR3 is TGCAGCGTCCCCTCCGGGGGACAAGTCGGTGACTACACCTTC. Its translation is CSVPSGGQVGDYTF.

As regards this clonotype: Being one base from a much bigger clone, this may be a read error. The chain joins TRBV9 to TRBJ1-2; 8 bases fit TRBD1. Germline CDR1 is SGDLS and CDR2 is YYNGEE. This CDR3 comprises 15 residues. For the CDR3, the DNA is TGTACCAGCAGCGCCGGACAGGGTGGAGACTATGGCTACACCTTC. It codes for CTSSAGQGGDYGYTF.

The CDR3 sequence is CASRGLDRASSCNEQYF. DNA for the CDR3: TGTGCCAGCAGAGGATTGGACAGGGCTAGCTCCTGCAATGAGCAGTACTTC. The chain joins TRBV3-1 to TRBJ2-1, with 8 nucleotides matching TRBD1. The J call may be faulty, since TRBJ2-7 better matches the DNA end. In germline, CDR1 is LGHDT, CDR2 YNNKEL (reference sequence). This CDR3 region has 17 residues.

V is TRBV29-1 and J is TRBJ1-2; 8 positions match TRBD1. V was pared by 4 bases and J by 7 bases, with 2 bases of the junction left unmatched. CDR1 is SQVTM, CDR2 ANQGSEA, per germline. The CDR3 runs 11 residues. The CDR3 loop is CSVAGGRGYTF. The CDR3 nucleotides are TGCAGCGTTGCAGGGGGCCGTGGCTACACCTTC. Full variable domain (outside the CDR3, taken from reference TRBV29-1 and TRBJ1-2): SAVISQKPSRDICQRGTSLTIQCQVDSQVTMMFWYRQQPGQSLTLIATANQGSEATYESGFVIDKFPISRPNLTFSTLTVSNMSPEDSSIYLCSVAGGRGYTFGSGTRLTVV.